These 14 T cell receptor beta chains were all obtained from the same sample, sequenced in a study of neurological immune-mediated disorders (dated by TCRdb to 2018 to 2020). In the paper's terms, the time point label means: longitudinal time-point 3. Library method: 5' RACE. The instrument given in TCRdb is Illumina HiSeq 2500. TCRdb reworked the public reads: Q25 trimming with fastp, MiXCR clone assembly, productive beta chains retained. Each CDR3 protein appears once, grouped with its most common genes and DNA. The sample contains more than 75,000 distinct CDR3 sequences, approximately 4.3% of them found a single time. The top ten hold around 5% of the sample. Source material: PBMCs. The receptors were sampled from an older woman with multiple sclerosis.

This clonotype was seen repeatedly, ten times or more. The chain couples TRBV6-5 to TRBJ2-7, with D perhaps TRBD1 (6 bases). CDR3 length: 12 amino acids. From germline, CDR1 is MNHEY and CDR2 SVGAGI. The V and J ends lost 7 bases and 0 bases respectively, with 7 bases between them. CDR3 in amino acids: CASKQGSYEQYF. DNA of the CDR3: TGTGCCAGCAAACAGGGCTCCTACGAGCAGTACTTC.

This clonotype was detected many times. V usage is TRBV12-3 or TRBV12-4 and J usage is TRBJ1-5, with no clear D. V lost 2 bases and J lost 4, with 9 bases in between. The CDR3 sequence is 14 residues long. The CDR3 coding sequence is TGTGCCAGCAGTTTAACCGTGAGGAATCAGCCCCAGCATTTT. This gives the protein CASSLTVRNQPQHF.

In its sample, this clonotype was seen many times. J is TRBJ2-7 and V is TRBV5-4; 8 positions match TRBD1. The CDR3 consists of 15 residues. J gave up 1 base and V 4 bases, and 7 bases lay outside the gene matches. From germline, CDR1 is SGHNT and CDR2 YYREEE (reference sequence). The CDR3 here is CASSARTGSSYEQYF. The CDR3 DNA reads as TGTGCCAGCAGCGCCCGGACAGGGTCATCCTACGAGCAGTACTTC.

This clonotype occurred many times. The chain carries TRBV5-1 and TRBJ2-1; D remains ambiguous. V shed 0 bases and J shed 7 bases, with 29 bases lying between them. Germline values: CDR1 SGHRS, CDR2 YFSETQ. The CDR3 is 20 amino acids. The CDR3, as DNA: TGCGCCAGCAGCTTGGAGGTCCGTCGCGTTTCTAGGCTTGATCATAATGAGCAGTTCTTC. Translated, it gives CASSLEVRRVSRLDHNEQFF.

In its sample, this clonotype was seen a few times. The chain uses TRBV20-1 and TRBJ2-5; 9 bases are shared with TRBD1. The CDR3 totals 13 residues. Germline-derived CDR1 and CDR2 are DFQATT and SNEGSKA (reference sequence). V lost 3 bases and J lost 5; bases outside the gene matches: 4. The CDR3 DNA reads as TGCAGTGCTAGGGGGACAGGGAGGGAGACCCAGTACTTC. It yields the protein CSARGTGRETQYF.

This clonotype showed up many times. The rearrangement links TRBV7-6 to TRBJ1-6; 9 positions agree with TRBD1. The CDR3 totals 16 residues. V lost 5 bases, J lost 5 bases, and 7 bases stayed unmatched. Germline V gene sequence: CDR1 SGHVS, CDR2 FNYEAQ. CDR3 bases: TGTGCCAGCAGCCTACAAAGGACAGGGGATAATTCACCCCTCCACTTT. Its translation: CASSLQRTGDNSPLHF.

Many counts were recorded for this clonotype. V and J are TRBV10-2 and TRBJ2-5; 7 bases line up with TRBD1. CDR3 length: 12 amino acids. The ends lost 6 bases at V and 4 bases at J; junction bases unmatched: 2. Germline loops: CDR1 WSHSY, CDR2 SAAADI. This CDR3 reads CASSRQGETQYF. As DNA, the CDR3 is TGCGCCAGCAGCAGACAGGGAGAGACCCAGTACTTC.

This clonotype was found many times. The rearrangement links TRBV2 to TRBJ2-2; a weak D match, TRBD1 (6 bases). This CDR3 comprises 15 residues. The germline V gene encodes CDR1 SNHLY and CDR2 FYNNEI. V was cut by 1 base and J by 7 bases, with 13 bases left in between. CDR3 in DNA: TGTGCCAGCAGTGAAGTATGGGGGCTGGGCGGGGAGCTGTTTTTT. It translates to CASSEVWGLGGELFF.

This clonotype was seen many times. V gene TRBV5-1 combines with J gene TRBJ2-7, with 8 bases aligning to TRBD1. Germline CDR1 is SGHRS and CDR2 is YFSETQ. The CDR3 is made up of 14 amino acids. V lost 2 bases to trimming and J lost 6 bases; unmatched junction nucleotides: 7. The CDR3 DNA is TGCGCCAGCAGCTTCGGACAGGGTCTGAGCGAGCAGTACTTC. Translating gives CASSFGQGLSEQYF.

This clonotype has just a few counts. This rearrangement joins TRBV3-1 to TRBJ2-1, with 7 bases identical to TRBD1. From germline, CDR1 is LGHDT and CDR2 YNNKEL (reference sequence). With 6 bases clipped from V and 3 bases from J, the junction kept 8 bases outside the gene matches. This CDR3 contains 15 residues. CDR3 in amino acids: CASSGDSRNYNEQFF. CDR3 coding DNA: TGTGCCAGCAGTGGGGACAGCAGAAACTACAATGAGCAGTTCTTC.

This clonotype was seen repeatedly, ten times or more. V is TRBV5-1 and J is TRBJ1-2; D uncertain. The V and J ends lost 0 bases and 3 bases respectively, with 12 bases between them. The CDR3 runs 15 residues. The V gene's germline CDR1 is SGHRS and CDR2 YFSETQ. CDR3: CASSLGFGSDYGYTF. CDR3 coding DNA: TGCGCCAGCAGCTTGGGGTTTGGCAGTGACTATGGCTACACCTTC.

This clonotype was seen many times. The rearrangement links TRBV5-1 to TRBJ2-5; 10 bases agree with TRBD2. The CDR3 has 16 amino acids. Germline trimming cut 4 bases from V and 2 bases from J; bases unmatched to any gene: 8. CDR1 and CDR2 (germline): SGHRS, YFSETQ. This CDR3 reads CASSRSSGGIQETQYF. CDR3 DNA: TGCGCCAGCAGCAGGTCTAGCGGGGGAATTCAAGAGACCCAGTACTTC.

This clonotype was detected many times. The rearrangement uses TRBV28 and TRBJ2-5, with D perhaps assigned TRBD1 or TRBD2 (5 bases each). V was clipped by 5 bases and J by 7 bases, with 17 bases between them. This CDR3 comprises 14 residues. The germline V gene has CDR1 MDHEN and CDR2 SYDVKM. CDR3 in amino acids: CASSRDARGATQYF. Written as DNA, the CDR3 is TGTGCCAGCAGTCGGGACGCGCGAGGTGCGACCCAGTACTTC.

This clonotype was seen ten or more times. The rearrangement uses TRBV7-9 and TRBJ2-1, with D unclear. V was trimmed by 1 base and J by 0 bases, leaving 10 bases between them. CDR1 is SEHNR, CDR2 FQNEAQ, per germline (reference sequence). The CDR3 spans 16 residues. The CDR3 bases are TGTGCCAGCAGCTTAGATGGTTACGACTCCTACAATGAGCAGTTCTTC. Its translation is CASSLDGYDSYNEQFF.